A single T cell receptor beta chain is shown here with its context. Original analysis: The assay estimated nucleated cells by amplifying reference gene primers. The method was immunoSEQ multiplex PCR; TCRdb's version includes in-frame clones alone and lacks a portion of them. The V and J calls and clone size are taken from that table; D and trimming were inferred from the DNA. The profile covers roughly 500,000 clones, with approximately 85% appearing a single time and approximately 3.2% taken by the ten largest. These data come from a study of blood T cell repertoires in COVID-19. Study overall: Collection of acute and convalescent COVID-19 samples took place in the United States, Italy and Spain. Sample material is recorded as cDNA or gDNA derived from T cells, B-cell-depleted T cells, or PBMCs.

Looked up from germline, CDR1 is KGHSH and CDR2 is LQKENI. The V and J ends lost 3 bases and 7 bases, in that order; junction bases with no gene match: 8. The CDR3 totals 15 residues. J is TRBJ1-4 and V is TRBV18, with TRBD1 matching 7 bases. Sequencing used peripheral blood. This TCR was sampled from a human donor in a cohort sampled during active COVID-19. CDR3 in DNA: TGTGCCAGCTCACCGGAACAGGGGAGGACTGAAAAACTGTTTTTT. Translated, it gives CASSPEQGRTEKLFF.